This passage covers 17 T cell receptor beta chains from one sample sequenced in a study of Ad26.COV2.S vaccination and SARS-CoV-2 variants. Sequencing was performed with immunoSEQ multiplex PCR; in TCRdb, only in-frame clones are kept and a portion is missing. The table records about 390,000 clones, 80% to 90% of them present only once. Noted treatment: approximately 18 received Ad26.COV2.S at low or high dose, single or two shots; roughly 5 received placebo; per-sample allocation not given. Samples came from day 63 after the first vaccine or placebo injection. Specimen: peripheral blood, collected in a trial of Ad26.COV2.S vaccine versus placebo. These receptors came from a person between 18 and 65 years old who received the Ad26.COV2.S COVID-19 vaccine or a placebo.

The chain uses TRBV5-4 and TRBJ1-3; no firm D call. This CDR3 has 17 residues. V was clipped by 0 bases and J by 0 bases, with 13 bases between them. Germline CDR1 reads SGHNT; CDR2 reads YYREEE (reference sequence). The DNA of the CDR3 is TGTGCCAGCAGCTTGGAGGTGGGAGCAACCTCTGGAAACACCATATATTTT. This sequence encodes CASSLEVGATSGNTIYF.

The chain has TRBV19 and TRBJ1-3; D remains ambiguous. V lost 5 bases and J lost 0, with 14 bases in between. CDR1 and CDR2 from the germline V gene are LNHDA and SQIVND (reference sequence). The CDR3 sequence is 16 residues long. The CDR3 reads CASSLLPGSSGNTIYF. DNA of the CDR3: TGTGCCAGTAGTCTTCTACCCGGCAGCTCTGGAAACACCATATATTTT.

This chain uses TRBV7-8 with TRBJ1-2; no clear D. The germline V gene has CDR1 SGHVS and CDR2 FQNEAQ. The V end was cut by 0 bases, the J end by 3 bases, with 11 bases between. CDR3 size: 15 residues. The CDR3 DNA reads TGTGCCAGCAGCTTAGCGTGGGAGTCTGACTATGGCTACACCTTC. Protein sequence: CASSLAWESDYGYTF.

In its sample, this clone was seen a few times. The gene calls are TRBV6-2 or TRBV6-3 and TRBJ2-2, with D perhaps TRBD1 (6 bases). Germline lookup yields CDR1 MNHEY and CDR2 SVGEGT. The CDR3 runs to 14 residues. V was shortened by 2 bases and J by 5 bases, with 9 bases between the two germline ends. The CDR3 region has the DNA TGTGCCAGCAGTTACACAGGGAAGACCGGGGAGCTGTTTTTT. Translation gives CASSYTGKTGELFF.

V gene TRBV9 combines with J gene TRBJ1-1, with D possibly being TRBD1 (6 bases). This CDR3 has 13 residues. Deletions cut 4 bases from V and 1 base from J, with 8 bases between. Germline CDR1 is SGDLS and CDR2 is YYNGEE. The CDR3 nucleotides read TGTGCCAGCAGCCAGGGGACGAACACTGAAGCTTTCTTT. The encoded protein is CASSQGTNTEAFF.

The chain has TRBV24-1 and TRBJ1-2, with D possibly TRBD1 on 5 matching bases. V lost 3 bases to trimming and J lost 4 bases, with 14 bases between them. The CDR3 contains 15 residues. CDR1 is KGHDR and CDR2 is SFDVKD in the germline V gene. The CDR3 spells CATSDARGDGYGYTF. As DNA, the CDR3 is TGTGCCACCAGTGATGCCAGAGGGGATGGCTATGGCTACACCTTC.

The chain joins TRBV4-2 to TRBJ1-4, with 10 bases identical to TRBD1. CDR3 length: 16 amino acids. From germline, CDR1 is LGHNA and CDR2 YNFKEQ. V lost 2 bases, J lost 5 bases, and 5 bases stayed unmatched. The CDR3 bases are TGTGCCAGCAGCCAACTCCCGGGACAGGGGAATGAAAAACTGTTTTTT. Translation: CASSQLPGQGNEKLFF.

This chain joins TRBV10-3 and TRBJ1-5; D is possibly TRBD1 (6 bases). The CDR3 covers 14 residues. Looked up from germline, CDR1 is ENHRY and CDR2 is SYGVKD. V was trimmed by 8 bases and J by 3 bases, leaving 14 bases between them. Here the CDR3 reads CAIANREANQPQHF. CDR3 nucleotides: TGTGCCATCGCGAACAGGGAGGCCAATCAGCCCCAGCATTTT.

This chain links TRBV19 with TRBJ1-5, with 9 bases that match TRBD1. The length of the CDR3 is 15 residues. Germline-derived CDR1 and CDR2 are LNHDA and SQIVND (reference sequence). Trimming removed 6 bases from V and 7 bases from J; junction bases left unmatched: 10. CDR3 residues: CASSHGQGSEQPQHF. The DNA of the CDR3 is TGTGCCAGTAGCCATGGACAGGGGTCGGAGCAGCCCCAGCATTTT.

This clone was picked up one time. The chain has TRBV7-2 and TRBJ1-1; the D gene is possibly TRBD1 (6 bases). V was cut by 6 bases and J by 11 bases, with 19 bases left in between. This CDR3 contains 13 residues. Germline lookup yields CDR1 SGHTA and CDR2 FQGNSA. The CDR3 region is CASSFTGKDKAFF. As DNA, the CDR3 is TGTGCCAGCAGTTTCACAGGGAAGGATAAGGCTTTCTTT.

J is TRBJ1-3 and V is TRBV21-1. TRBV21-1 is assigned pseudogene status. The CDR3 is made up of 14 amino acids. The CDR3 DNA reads TGTGCCAGCACCGGGACCTTGTCTGGAAACACCATATATTTT. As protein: CASTGTLSGNTIYF.

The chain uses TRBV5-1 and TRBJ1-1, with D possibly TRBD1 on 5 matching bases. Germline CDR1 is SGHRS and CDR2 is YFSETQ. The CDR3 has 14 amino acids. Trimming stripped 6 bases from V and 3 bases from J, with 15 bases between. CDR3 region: CASTSGDGYTEAFF. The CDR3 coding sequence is TGCGCCAGCACCAGCGGGGACGGATACACTGAAGCTTTCTTT.

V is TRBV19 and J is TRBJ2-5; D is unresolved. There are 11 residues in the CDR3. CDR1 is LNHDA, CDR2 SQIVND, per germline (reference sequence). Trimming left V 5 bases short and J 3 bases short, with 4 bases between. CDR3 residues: CASSAEETQYF. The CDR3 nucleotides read TGTGCCAGTAGTGCAGAAGAGACCCAGTACTTC.

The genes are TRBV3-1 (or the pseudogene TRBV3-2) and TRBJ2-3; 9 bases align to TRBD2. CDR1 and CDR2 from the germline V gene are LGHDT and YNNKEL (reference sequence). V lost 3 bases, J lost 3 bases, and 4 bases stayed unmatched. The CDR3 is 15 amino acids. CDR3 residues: CASSQVGLATDTQYF. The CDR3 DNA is TGTGCCAGCAGCCAGGTTGGACTAGCGACAGATACGCAGTATTTT.

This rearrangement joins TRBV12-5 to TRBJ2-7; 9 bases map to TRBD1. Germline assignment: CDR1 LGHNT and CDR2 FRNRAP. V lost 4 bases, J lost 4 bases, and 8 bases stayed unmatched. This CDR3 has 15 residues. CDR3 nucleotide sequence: TGTGCTAGTGGTTCTCCGGGACAGGGAACGTACGAGCAGTACTTC. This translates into CASGSPGQGTYEQYF.

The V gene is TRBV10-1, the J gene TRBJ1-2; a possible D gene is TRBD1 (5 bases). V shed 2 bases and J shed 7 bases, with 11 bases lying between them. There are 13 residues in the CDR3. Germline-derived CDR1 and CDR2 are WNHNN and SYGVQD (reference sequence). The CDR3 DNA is TGCGCCAGCAGTGAGAACGGGGGGACTGGCTACACCTTC. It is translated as CASSENGGTGYTF.

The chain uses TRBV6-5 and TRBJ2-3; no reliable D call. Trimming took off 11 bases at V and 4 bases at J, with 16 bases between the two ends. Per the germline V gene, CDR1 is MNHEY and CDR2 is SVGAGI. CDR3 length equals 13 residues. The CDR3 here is CAEALPGPDTQYF. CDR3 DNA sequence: TGTGCCGAGGCCCTTCCTGGCCCAGATACGCAGTATTTT.